These 3 T cell receptor beta chains were all obtained from the same sample, sequenced in a study of T cells in Graves' hyperthyroidism and ophthalmopathy. TCR beta CDR3 regions were amplified from RNA transcripts. With the HTBI primer set, the TCR CDR3 went through a first round of RT-PCR. TCRdb itself ran the multiplex PCR reads through MiXCR, one entry per CDR3 protein. Here the sample spans under 450,000 distinct CDR3 sequences, about 14% being singletons. Material for sequencing was blood. All receptors come from a man under 40 with Graves' hyperthyroidism that later progressed to Graves' ophthalmopathy.

This clonotype was detected ten times or more. The V call is TRBV7-3, the J call TRBJ1-1; unclear D gene. Germline V gene data show CDR1 as SGHTA and CDR2 as FQGTGA. The CDR3 is 13 residues long. Trimming stripped 4 bases from V and 4 bases from J, with 10 bases between. Here the CDR3 reads CASSSEGGTEAFF. DNA for the CDR3: TGTGCCAGCAGCTCAGAAGGAGGCACTGAAGCTTTCTTT.

This clonotype has at least ten counts. The J gene is TRBJ1-2, the V gene TRBV18; a possible D gene is TRBD1 (5 bases). In germline, CDR1 is KGHSH, CDR2 LQKENI. The CDR3 is 11 amino acids. Trimming cost V 5 bases and J 5 bases, with 6 bases left between them. CDR3 amino acids: CASSDSYGYTF. The CDR3 DNA reads as TGTGCCAGCTCAGACAGTTATGGCTACACCTTC.

CDR3 protein: CASSFKPGQGKETQYF. The CDR3, as DNA: TGTGCCAGCAGCTTCAAACCGGGACAGGGAAAAGAGACCCAGTACTTC. The J gene is TRBJ2-5, the V gene TRBV7-9, with 9 bases matching TRBD1. This CDR3 spans 16 amino acids. CDR1 and CDR2 (germline): SEHNR, FQNEAQ (reference sequence). Trimming at V came to 3 bases and at J to 3 bases, leaving 8 bases not matched to a gene.